This T cell receptor (beta chain) was profiled in a study of monozygotic twins with inflammatory bowel disease. Points from the study as a whole: Relative clonotype sharing with others was diminished in IBD patients versus healthy twins, particularly with disease activity. Compared with healthy co-twins, IBD patients showed reduced TCRbeta repertoire diversity by inverse Simpson.

The authors made each sample's cDNA in eight separate reactions. After re-calling the 5' RACE reads, TCRdb lists one entry per CDR3 protein, DNA absent. This sample's table reports some 400,000 distinct CDR3 sequences. As to this clonotype: Its antigen is unknown.

This receptor was obtained from a human donor with ulcerative colitis or Crohn's disease, or a healthy co-twin of an affected twin (not recorded which). The sample consisted of blood.

The CDR3: CAISVSTGGNYGYTF. V usage is TRBV10-3 and J usage is TRBJ1-2; TCRdb names TRBD1, which stays unverified in the absence of DNA. The CDR3 contains 15 residues. Germline values: CDR1 ENHRY, CDR2 SYGVKD.